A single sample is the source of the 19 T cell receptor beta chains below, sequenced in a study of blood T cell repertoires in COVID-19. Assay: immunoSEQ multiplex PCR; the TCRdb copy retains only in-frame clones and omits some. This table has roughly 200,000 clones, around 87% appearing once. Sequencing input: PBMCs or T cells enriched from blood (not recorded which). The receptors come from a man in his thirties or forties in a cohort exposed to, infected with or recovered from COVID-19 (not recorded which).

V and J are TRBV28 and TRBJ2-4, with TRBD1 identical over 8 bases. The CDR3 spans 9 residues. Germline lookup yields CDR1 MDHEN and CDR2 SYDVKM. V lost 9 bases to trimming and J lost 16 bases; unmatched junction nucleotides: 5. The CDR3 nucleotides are TGTGCCAGGTCCGGGACAGGCTACTTC. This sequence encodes CARSGTGYF.

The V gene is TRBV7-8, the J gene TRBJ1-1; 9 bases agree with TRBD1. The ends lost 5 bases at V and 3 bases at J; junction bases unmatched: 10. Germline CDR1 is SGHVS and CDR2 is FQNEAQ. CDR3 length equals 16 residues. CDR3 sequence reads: CASSTGQGIGDTEAFF. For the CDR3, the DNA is TGTGCCAGCAGCACGGGACAGGGAATAGGGGACACTGAAGCTTTCTTT.

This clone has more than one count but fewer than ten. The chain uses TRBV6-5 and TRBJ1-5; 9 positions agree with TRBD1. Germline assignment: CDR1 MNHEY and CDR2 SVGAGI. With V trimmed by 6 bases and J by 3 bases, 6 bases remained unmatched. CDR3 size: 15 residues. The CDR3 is CASRLGQGPNQPQHF. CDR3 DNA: TGTGCCAGCAGACTGGGACAGGGCCCCAATCAGCCCCAGCATTTT.

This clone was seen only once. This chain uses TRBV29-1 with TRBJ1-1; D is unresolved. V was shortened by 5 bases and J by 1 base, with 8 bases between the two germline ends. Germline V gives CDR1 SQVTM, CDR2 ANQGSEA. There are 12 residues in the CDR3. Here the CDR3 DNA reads TGCAGCGTTCGAGCTCAGAACACTGAAGCTTTCTTT. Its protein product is CSVRAQNTEAFF.

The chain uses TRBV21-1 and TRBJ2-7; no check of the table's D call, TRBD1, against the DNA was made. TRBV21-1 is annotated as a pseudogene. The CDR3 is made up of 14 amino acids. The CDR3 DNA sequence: TGTGCCGGGCCAACGGGACAGGCGGCCTCCGAGCAGTACTTC. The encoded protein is CAGPTGQAASEQYF.

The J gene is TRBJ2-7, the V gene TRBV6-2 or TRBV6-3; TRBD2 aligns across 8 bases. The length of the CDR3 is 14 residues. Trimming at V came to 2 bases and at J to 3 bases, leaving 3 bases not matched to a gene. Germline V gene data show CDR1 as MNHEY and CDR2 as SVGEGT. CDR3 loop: CASSYERESYEQYF. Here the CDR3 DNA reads TGTGCCAGCAGTTACGAGCGGGAGAGCTACGAGCAGTACTTC.

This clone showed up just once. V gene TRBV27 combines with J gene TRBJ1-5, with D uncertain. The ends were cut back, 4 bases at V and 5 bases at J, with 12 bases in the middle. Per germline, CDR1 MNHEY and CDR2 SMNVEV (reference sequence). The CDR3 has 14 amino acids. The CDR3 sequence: CASSSAGFYQPQHF. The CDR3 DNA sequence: TGTGCCAGCAGTTCAGCAGGATTTTATCAGCCCCAGCATTTT.

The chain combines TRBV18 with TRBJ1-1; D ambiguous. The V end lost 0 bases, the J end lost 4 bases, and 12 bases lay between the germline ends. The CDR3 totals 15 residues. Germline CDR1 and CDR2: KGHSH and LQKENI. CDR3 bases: TGTGCCAGCTCACCACCGGATTTGGAGAGCACTGAAGCTTTCTTT. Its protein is CASSPPDLESTEAFF.

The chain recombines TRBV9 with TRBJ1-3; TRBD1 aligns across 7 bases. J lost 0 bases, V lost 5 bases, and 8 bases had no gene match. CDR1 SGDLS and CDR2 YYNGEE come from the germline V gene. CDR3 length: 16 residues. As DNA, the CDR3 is TGTGCCAGCAGTGGAGGACAGGACCGCTCTGGAAACACCATATATTTT. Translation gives CASSGGQDRSGNTIYF.

DNA of the CDR3: TGCGCCAGCAGCGAGGGACTAGCGGACTACAATGAGCAGTTCTTC. Its translation: CASSEGLADYNEQFF. V and J are TRBV5-1 and TRBJ2-1, with 11 bases aligning to TRBD2. The junction had 3 bases not matched to a gene; V was cut back by 4 bases and J by 3 bases. Germline V gene lookup returns CDR1 SGHRS and CDR2 YFSETQ. The CDR3 totals 15 residues.

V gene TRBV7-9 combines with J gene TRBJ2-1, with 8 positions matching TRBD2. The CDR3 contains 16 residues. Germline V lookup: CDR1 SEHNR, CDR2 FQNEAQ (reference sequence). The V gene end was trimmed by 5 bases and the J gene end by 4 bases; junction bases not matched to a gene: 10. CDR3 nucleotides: TGTGCCAGCAGCCCAAATAGCGGGGCCCATTACAATGAGCAGTTCTTC. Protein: CASSPNSGAHYNEQFF.

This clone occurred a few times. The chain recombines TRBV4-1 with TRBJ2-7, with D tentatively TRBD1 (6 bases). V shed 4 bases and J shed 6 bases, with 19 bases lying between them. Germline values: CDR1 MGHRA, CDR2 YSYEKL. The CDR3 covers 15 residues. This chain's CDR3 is CASSRAIYQGFEQYF. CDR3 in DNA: TGCGCCAGCAGCCGAGCAATCTATCAGGGGTTCGAGCAGTACTTC.

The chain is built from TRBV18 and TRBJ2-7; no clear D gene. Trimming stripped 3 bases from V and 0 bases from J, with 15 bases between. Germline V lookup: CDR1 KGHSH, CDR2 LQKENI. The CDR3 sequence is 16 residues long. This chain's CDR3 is CASSPVLESSSYEQYF. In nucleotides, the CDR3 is TGTGCCAGCTCACCCGTGCTAGAGTCGAGCTCCTACGAGCAGTACTTC. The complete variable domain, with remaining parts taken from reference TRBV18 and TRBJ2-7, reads NAGVMQNPRHLVRRRGQEARLRCSPMKGHSHVYWYRQLPEEGLKFMVYLQKENIIDESGMPKERFSAEFPKEGPSILRIQQVVRGDSAAYFCASSPVLESSSYEQYFGPGTRLTVT.

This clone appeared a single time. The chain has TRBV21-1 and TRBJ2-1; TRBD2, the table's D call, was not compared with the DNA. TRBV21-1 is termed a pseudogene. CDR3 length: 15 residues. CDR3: CASYNQREGLREQFF. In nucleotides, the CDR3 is TGTGCCAGCTATAATCAGCGGGAGGGCCTAAGGGAGCAGTTCTTC.

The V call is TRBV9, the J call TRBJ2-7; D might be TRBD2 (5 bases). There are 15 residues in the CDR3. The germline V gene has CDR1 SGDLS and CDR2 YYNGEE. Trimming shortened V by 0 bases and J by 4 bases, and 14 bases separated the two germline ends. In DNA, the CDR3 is TGTGCCAGCAGCGTAGATGGTAGCGTAGTGTACGAGCAGTACTTC. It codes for CASSVDGSVVYEQYF.

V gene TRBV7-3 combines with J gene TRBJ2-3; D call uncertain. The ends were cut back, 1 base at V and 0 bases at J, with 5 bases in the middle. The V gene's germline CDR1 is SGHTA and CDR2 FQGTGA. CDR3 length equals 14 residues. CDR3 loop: CASSLRASTDTQYF. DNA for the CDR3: TGTGCCAGCAGCTTAAGAGCGAGCACAGATACGCAGTATTTT.

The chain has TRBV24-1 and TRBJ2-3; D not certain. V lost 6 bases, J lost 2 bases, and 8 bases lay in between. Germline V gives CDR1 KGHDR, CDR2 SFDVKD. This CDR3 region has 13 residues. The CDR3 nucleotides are TGTGCCACCAGTCACAGCTACACAGATACGCAGTATTTT. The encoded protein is CATSHSYTDTQYF.

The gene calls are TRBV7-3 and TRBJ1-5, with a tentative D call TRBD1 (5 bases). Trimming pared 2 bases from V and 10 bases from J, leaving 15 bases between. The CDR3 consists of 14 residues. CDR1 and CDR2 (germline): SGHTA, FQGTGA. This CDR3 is CASSLEGGTSPQHF. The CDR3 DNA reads TGTGCCAGCAGCTTAGAGGGCGGGACTTCTCCCCAGCATTTT.

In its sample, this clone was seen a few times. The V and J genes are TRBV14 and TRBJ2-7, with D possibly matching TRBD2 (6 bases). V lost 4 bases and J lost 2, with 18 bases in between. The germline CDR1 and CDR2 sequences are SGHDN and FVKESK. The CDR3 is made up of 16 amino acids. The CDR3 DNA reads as TGTGCCAGCAGCCGCTGGAGGGGAGCAAACCCCTACGAGCAGTACTTC. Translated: CASSRWRGANPYEQYF.